A selection of T cell receptor beta chains follows, all from one sample in a study of human T cells and chemical hapten exposure. Via MiXCR, TCRdb re-called the RACE reads, giving one row per CDR3 protein. The sample holds some 110,000 distinct CDR3 sequences, less than 45% seen once. The sequences come from whole blood, collected in connection with sensitization to the hapten diphenylcyclopropenone (DPC). These receptor sequences come from a man between 35 and 55 years old with alopecia areata. Some clones in this sample may be carry-over from other donors' samples. The CDR3 runs from the conserved cysteine through the conserved F or W. D genes are given only for firm matches. Clone size appears in some rows only: once, few, many, or a class for an expanded clone.

CATRAAGGTDTQYF	TGTGCCACCAGGGCGGCCGGAGGTACAGATACGCAGTATTTT	TRBV15	TRBJ2-3	.	.
CSARTGGAGNSPLHF	TGCAGTGCTCGGACAGGGGGCGCGGGTAATTCACCCCTCCACTTT	TRBV20-1	TRBJ1-6	TRBD1	.
CASHKRDWEQYF	TGTGCCAGCCATAAGCGGGACTGGGAGCAGTACTTC	TRBV28	TRBJ2-7	TRBD2	few
CASSPIGGSGYEQFF	TGTGCCAGCAGTCCAATCGGGGGGAGTGGCTATGAGCAGTTCTTC	TRBV6-5	TRBJ2-1	TRBD2	few
CASRRLAGAQYF	TGTGCCAGCAGACGCCTAGCGGGTGCCCAGTATTTT	TRBV6-6	TRBJ2-3	TRBD2	few
CASSISGRGTYEQYF	TGTGCCAGCAGTATCAGCGGGAGAGGGACCTACGAGCAGTACTTC	TRBV28	TRBJ2-7	TRBD2	.
CSAAPGQANTGELFF	TGCAGCGCAGCCCCGGGACAGGCGAACACCGGGGAGCTGTTTTTT	TRBV29-1	TRBJ2-2	TRBD1	few
CASRRQPSEQYF	TGTGCCAGCAGACGACAGCCCTCCGAGCAGTACTTC	TRBV28	TRBJ2-7	.	many
CASSKGSSDTDTQYF	TGTGCCAGCAGCAAAGGTAGTAGCGATACAGATACGCAGTATTTT	TRBV21-1	TRBJ2-3	.	few
CSAAHGAGADTQYF	TGCAGTGCCGCACACGGGGCGGGGGCAGATACGCAGTATTTT	TRBV20-1	TRBJ2-3	TRBD2	many
CASSEGEAAGGYTF	TGTGCCAGCAGTGAAGGCGAAGCCGCTGGCGGCTACACCTTC	TRBV2	TRBJ1-2	.	once
CASSKGTGAETQYF	TGTGCCAGCAGCAAAGGGACAGGGGCGGAGACCCAGTACTTC	TRBV11-2	TRBJ2-5	TRBD1	.
CASSPRDTSEQYF	TGTGCCAGCAGCCCTAGGGACACTTCCGAGCAGTACTTC	TRBV3-1	TRBJ2-7	.	.
CASSEVGHNQPQHF	TGTGCCAGCAGTGAAGTAGGGCATAATCAGCCCCAGCATTTT	TRBV6-1	TRBJ1-5	.	few
CASTDRQGSETQYF	TGTGCCAGCACCGACCGACAGGGGTCCGAGACCCAGTACTTC	TRBV2	TRBJ2-5	TRBD1	few
CSARTVYSPLHF	TGCAGTGCCAGGACGGTCTATTCACCCCTCCACTTT	TRBV20-1	TRBJ1-6	.	few
CASSLTPGPALADTQYF	TGTGCCAGCAGCCTAACCCCCGGGCCGGCCTTGGCAGATACGCAGTATTTT	TRBV7-3	TRBJ2-3	.	few
CSVLGKQGAGNTIYF	TGCAGCGTTTTGGGAAAACAGGGGGCTGGAAACACCATATATTTT	TRBV29-1	TRBJ1-3	TRBD1	.
CASKALAGGPGTDTQYF	TGTGCCAGCAAAGCTCTAGCGGGAGGGCCGGGCACAGATACGCAGTATTTT	TRBV6-1	TRBJ2-3	TRBD2	.
CASTAMGRVQETQYF	TGTGCCAGCACCGCAATGGGACGCGTCCAAGAGACCCAGTACTTC	TRBV6-2/TRBV6-3	TRBJ2-5	.	.
CAISERGGNQPQHF	TGTGCCATCAGTGAGCGGGGGGGAAATCAGCCCCAGCATTTT	TRBV10-3	TRBJ1-5	.	.
CASSRDLISYEQYF	TGTGCCAGCAGTCGGGACCTCATCTCCTACGAGCAGTACTTC	TRBV27	TRBJ2-7	.	.
CASSWRVLRTEAFF	TGTGCCAGCAGCTGGAGGGTCCTAAGGACTGAAGCTTTCTTT	TRBV7-2	TRBJ1-1	.	few
CASSLGGGQPQHF	TGTGCCAGCAGCTTAGGGGGTGGTCAGCCCCAGCATTTT	TRBV7-3	TRBJ1-5	.	.
CASSPSGRTNSRTDTQYF	TGTGCCAGCAGCCCTAGTGGCAGGACTAACTCTCGAACAGATACGCAGTATTTT	TRBV7-9	TRBJ2-3	.	.
CASTRWTGANVLTF	TGTGCCAGCACCCGGTGGACTGGGGCCAACGTCCTGACTTTC	TRBV12-3/TRBV12-4	TRBJ2-6	.	.
CASSLGLIRGQETQYF	TGTGCCAGCAGCCTAGGTCTCATCCGGGGCCAAGAGACCCAGTACTTC	TRBV7-2	TRBJ2-5	.	few
CASSFHLTSANQETQYF	TGTGCCAGCAGTTTCCACCTGACTAGCGCGAACCAAGAGACCCAGTACTTC	TRBV6-2/TRBV6-3	TRBJ2-5	TRBD2	.
CASSPHPTVESFF	TGTGCCAGCTCACCTCACCCCACAGTTGAGTCTTTCTTT	TRBV18	TRBJ1-1	.	.
CASKGLAGEKAEQFF	TGTGCCAGCAAAGGACTAGCGGGAGAAAAAGCTGAGCAGTTCTTC	TRBV6-5	TRBJ2-1	TRBD2	few
CSARAGGGNTEAFF	TGCAGTGCTAGAGCGGGAGGGGGAAACACTGAAGCTTTCTTT	TRBV20-1	TRBJ1-1	.	once
CSARDTREPQETQYF	TGCAGTGCTAGAGATACACGGGAGCCCCAAGAGACCCAGTACTTC	TRBV20-1	TRBJ2-5	.	.
CASRETVGEQFF	TGTGCCAGCAGGGAGACGGTGGGTGAGCAGTTCTTC	TRBV12-3/TRBV12-4	TRBJ2-1	.	few
CSATTRNRGYNSPLHF	TGCAGTGCTACGACCCGAAACAGGGGTTATAATTCACCCCTCCACTTT	TRBV20-1	TRBJ1-6	TRBD1	.
CASSFRASGDTDTQYF	TGTGCCAGCAGCTTCCGGGCCAGCGGAGACACAGATACGCAGTATTTT	TRBV7-9	TRBJ2-3	.	few
CASSYQARWDYNEQFF	TGTGCCAGCAGCTACCAAGCTAGATGGGATTACAATGAGCAGTTCTTC	TRBV7-9	TRBJ2-1	.	.
CASSLELAAYEQYF	TGTGCCAGCAGCCTTGAGCTAGCGGCATACGAGCAGTACTTC	TRBV7-9	TRBJ2-7	TRBD2	few
CSARSTGESNQPQHF	TGCAGTGCTAGATCCACAGGGGAAAGCAATCAGCCCCAGCATTTT	TRBV20-1	TRBJ1-5	TRBD1	.
CASSVGPSGNTIYF	TGTGCCAGCAGCGTGGGACCGTCTGGAAACACCATATATTTT	TRBV5-6	TRBJ1-3	.	.
CSVGQDHTQYF	TGCAGCGTCGGCCAGGACCATACGCAGTATTTT	TRBV29-1	TRBJ2-3	.	few
CASSFSGTTNEKLFF	TGTGCCAGCAGCTTCTCCGGGACAACTAATGAAAAACTGTTTTTT	TRBV7-2	TRBJ1-4	.	few